These 12 T cell receptor beta chains share one sample of origin, sequenced in a study of molecular identifiers for immune sequencing clone quantification. TCRdb used MiXCR to reprocess the PCR reads, holding one entry per CDR3 protein. The data contain approximately 590,000 distinct CDR3 sequences, roughly 27% of them seen just once; the ten biggest clones take up about 0.8%. The sequencing sample was made of naive CD8+ T cells from blood, with Jurkat cell RNA spiked in. Described subset: FACS-sorted CD8+CD4-CCR7+CD45RA+ naive T cells. These receptors all stem from a human donor in good health. Some libraries in this study had Jurkat cell RNA spiked in.

Many counts were recorded for this clonotype. The V gene is TRBV29-1, the J gene TRBJ2-7; D unclear. The CDR3 consists of 13 residues. The germline V and J ends were trimmed by 4 bases and 2 bases, with 12 bases remaining between them. Germline CDR1 reads SQVTM; CDR2 reads ANQGSEA. CDR3 residues: CSVVLGGPYEQYF. CDR3 sequence (DNA): TGCAGCGTTGTTCTCGGCGGTCCCTACGAGCAGTACTTC.

The table lists this clonotype with many counts. The chain carries TRBV10-2 and TRBJ1-1; no firm D call. Trimming removed 7 bases at V and 0 bases at J, with 15 bases between. Per germline, CDR1 WSHSY and CDR2 SAAADI. The CDR3 consists of 15 residues. CDR3 DNA: TGCGCCAGCAACTTTGGCGACGTCATGAACACTGAAGCTTTCTTT. Protein sequence: CASNFGDVMNTEAFF.

There are many counts of this clonotype. V is TRBV9 and J is TRBJ1-1, with a weak D call TRBD1 (5 bases). V lost 4 bases and J lost 2, with 18 bases in between. The CDR3 is 16 amino acids. Germline V gives CDR1 SGDLS, CDR2 YYNGEE. The CDR3 sequence is CASSPQAGGGNTEAFF. The CDR3 bases are TGTGCCAGCAGCCCCCAGGCCGGCGGGGGAAACACTGAAGCTTTCTTT.

This clonotype was seen ten or more times. The rearrangement links TRBV28 to TRBJ2-4; 11 nucleotides align to TRBD2. Germline values: CDR1 MDHEN, CDR2 SYDVKM. The V gene end was trimmed by 5 bases and the J gene end by 3 bases; junction bases not matched to a gene: 3. The CDR3 spans 15 residues. In DNA, the CDR3 is TGTGCCAGCAGTATAGGGACTAGCGGCAAAAACATTCAGTACTTC. Encoded protein: CASSIGTSGKNIQYF.

A few counts support this clonotype. The CDR3 region is CASSSGQNPTASEAFF. The CDR3 DNA follows: TGTGCCAGCAGTTCAGGACAGAACCCCACAGCCTCTGAAGCTTTCTTT. The chain carries TRBV6-5 and TRBJ1-1; D might be TRBD1 (6 bases). CDR1 is MNHEY, CDR2 SVGAGI, per germline. This CDR3 contains 16 residues. V was shortened by 4 bases and J by 6 bases, with 21 bases between the two germline ends.

This clonotype was observed a few times. The rearrangement links TRBV6-1 to TRBJ1-1; D not resolved. The V end was cut by 7 bases, the J end by 6 bases, with 12 bases between. The CDR3 is 12 amino acids. Germline-derived CDR1 and CDR2 are MNHNS and SASEGT. The CDR3 nucleotides are TGTGCCAGCATGAGGCGTTACCCTGAAGCTTTCTTT. Amino acids: CASMRRYPEAFF.

This clonotype was detected many times. The chain combines TRBV7-8 with TRBJ1-2; D perhaps matches TRBD1 (6 bases). Germline V gene lookup returns CDR1 SGHVS and CDR2 FQNEAQ. The CDR3 is made up of 15 amino acids. Trimming left V 1 base short and J 2 bases short, with 11 bases between. The CDR3 protein is CASSLGQGSNYGYTF. In nucleotides, the CDR3 is TGTGCCAGCAGCTTAGGGCAGGGGTCCAACTATGGCTACACCTTC.

Turning to this clonotype: This likely comes from a read error, as the CDR3 has no conserved phenylalanine or tryptophan at its end. This sequence joins TRBV19 and TRBJ2-1; 10 bases match TRBD2. The V and J ends lost 5 bases and 4 bases, in that order; junction bases with no gene match: 5. Germline CDR1 reads LNHDA; CDR2 reads SQIVND (reference sequence). There are 15 residues in the CDR3. In nucleotides, the CDR3 is TGTGCCAGTAGTCCGATAGCGGGGGGATACAATGAGCAGTTCTCC. It is translated as CASSPIAGGYNEQFS.

This clonotype has at least ten counts. CDR3 in DNA: TGTGCCAGCAGTTTTTCAGGGGACACGGGGCCTGAAGCTTTCTTT. Translated: CASSFSGDTGPEAFF. The gene calls are TRBV6-1 and TRBJ1-1, with a tentative D call TRBD1 (6 bases). CDR1 is MNHNS and CDR2 is SASEGT in the germline V gene. The V end lost 5 bases, the J end lost 6 bases, and 19 bases lay between the germline ends. There are 15 residues in the CDR3.

The table lists this clonotype with a few counts. The rearrangement uses TRBV30 and TRBJ1-1, with no clear D. The CDR3 sequence is 12 residues long. Germline V gives CDR1 GTSNPN, CDR2 SVGIG (reference sequence). With 6 bases removed from V and 4 bases from J, the gap between germline ends came to 12 bases. The CDR3 here is CACGQGSTEAFF. In DNA form, the CDR3 reads TGTGCCTGCGGCCAAGGGAGCACTGAAGCTTTCTTT.

At least ten counts were recorded for this clonotype. Here the CDR3 reads CASSLGRLSSYEQYF. The CDR3 nucleotides read TGTGCCAGCAGTTTAGGCAGGCTGAGCTCCTACGAGCAGTACTTC. This sequence joins TRBV12-3 or TRBV12-4 and TRBJ2-7; D not certain. The CDR3 is made up of 15 amino acids. V lost 1 base and J 0 bases, leaving 10 bases between the germline ends.

For this clonotype: This may stem from a read error, because a much larger clone lies one nucleotide away. The chain couples TRBV27 to TRBJ1-1; TRBD1 might be the D (6 bases). Germline loops: CDR1 MNHEY, CDR2 SMNVEV (reference sequence). The CDR3 consists of 15 residues. V was shortened by 6 bases and J by 3 bases, with 17 bases between the two germline ends. CDR3 sequence: CASSKRAGAHTEAFF. The CDR3 DNA reads TGTGCCAGCAGCAAGAGGGCAGGGGCACACACTGAAGCTTTCTTT.